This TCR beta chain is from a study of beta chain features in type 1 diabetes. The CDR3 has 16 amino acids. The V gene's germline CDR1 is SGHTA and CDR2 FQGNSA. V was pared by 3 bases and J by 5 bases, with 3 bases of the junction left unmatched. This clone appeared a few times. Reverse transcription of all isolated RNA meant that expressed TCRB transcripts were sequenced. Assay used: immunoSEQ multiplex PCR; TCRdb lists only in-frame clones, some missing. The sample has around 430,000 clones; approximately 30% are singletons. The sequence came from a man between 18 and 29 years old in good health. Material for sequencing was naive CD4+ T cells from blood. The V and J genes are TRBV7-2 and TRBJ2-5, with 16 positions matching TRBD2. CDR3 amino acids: CASSLGLAGGTETQYF. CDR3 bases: TGTGCCAGCAGCTTGGGACTAGCGGGAGGGACGGAGACCCAGTACTTC.